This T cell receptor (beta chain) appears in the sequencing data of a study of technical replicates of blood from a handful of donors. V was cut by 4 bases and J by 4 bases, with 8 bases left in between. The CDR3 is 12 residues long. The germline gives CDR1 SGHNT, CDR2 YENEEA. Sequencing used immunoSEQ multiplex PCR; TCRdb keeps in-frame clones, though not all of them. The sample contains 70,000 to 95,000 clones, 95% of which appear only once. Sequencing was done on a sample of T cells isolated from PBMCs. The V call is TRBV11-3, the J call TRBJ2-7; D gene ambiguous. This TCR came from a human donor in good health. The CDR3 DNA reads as TGTGCCAGCAGCTATTCTTATTACGAGCAGTACTTC. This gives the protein CASSYSYYEQYF. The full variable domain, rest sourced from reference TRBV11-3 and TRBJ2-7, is EAGVVQSPRYKIIEKKQPVAFWCNPISGHNTLYWYLQNLGQGPELLIRYENEEAVDDSQLPKDRFSAERLKGVDSTLKIQPAELGDSAVYLCASSYSYYEQYFGPGTRLTVT.